The 22 T cell receptor beta chains presented below share a single source sample, sequenced in a study of shared clonotypes between healthy human individuals. Clones were read by immunoSEQ multiplex PCR, and TCRdb kept only the in-frame ones, dropping some. The sample lists 2 million to 3 million clones; approximately 93% were seen once. Sequencing input: naive CD4+ T cells from PBMCs. Subset given: CD45RA+ positively selected. All receptors come from a man aged 18 to 29 in good health. Some clones in this sample may be carry-over from other donors' samples.

The V gene is TRBV7-2, the J gene TRBJ2-7, with 9 bases that match TRBD2. CDR1 and CDR2 from the germline V gene are SGHTA and FQGNSA. V shed 5 bases, J shed 3 bases, and the junction held 11 bases outside the gene matches. The CDR3 has 16 residues. The CDR3 DNA sequence: TGTGCCAGCAGCCCGATCGGGCTAGCGGGATTCTACGAGCAGTACTTC. Its translation: CASSPIGLAGFYEQYF.

The chain is built from TRBV28 and TRBJ2-1; TRBD2 matches 7 bases. The germline V gene has CDR1 MDHEN and CDR2 SYDVKM. Trimming at V came to 9 bases and at J to 10 bases, leaving 6 bases not matched to a gene. The CDR3 runs 11 residues. The CDR3 is CASTLGGEQFF. The CDR3 DNA reads TGTGCCAGTACCTTGGGGGGGGAGCAGTTCTTC.

The chain joins TRBV4-1 to TRBJ2-5, with TRBD1 matching over 10 bases. With V trimmed by 4 bases and J by 10 bases, 12 bases remained unmatched. The V gene's germline CDR1 is MGHRA and CDR2 YSYEKL. This CDR3 region has 15 residues. The CDR3 coding sequence is TGCGCCAGCAGCCCCGGACAGGGGGAGGCCCCCCGCCAGTACTTC. Translating it yields CASSPGQGEAPRQYF.

The rearrangement links TRBV23-1 to TRBJ1-2; no clear D gene. TRBV23-1 is given ORF status, its function remaining uncertain. This CDR3 is built from 15 residues. Trimming took off 2 bases at V and 5 bases at J, with 15 bases between the two ends. Here the CDR3 reads CASSQPPGHGYGYTF. The CDR3 bases are TGCGCCAGCAGTCAACCTCCTGGTCACGGGTATGGCTACACCTTC.

This chain connects TRBV4-3 to TRBJ1-1; D perhaps matches TRBD1 (5 bases). Trimming cost V 0 bases and J 10 bases, with 18 bases left between them. This CDR3 is 15 amino acids long. The germline gives CDR1 LGHNA, CDR2 YSLEER. The CDR3 sequence: CASSQDRLGAGGAFF. CDR3 in DNA: TGCGCCAGCAGCCAAGATAGGTTAGGGGCTGGGGGAGCTTTCTTT.

The V gene is TRBV30, the J gene TRBJ2-5; weak D call: TRBD2 (5 bases). This CDR3 is built from 11 residues. V was pared by 5 bases and J by 11 bases, with 15 bases between. Germline CDR1 is GTSNPN and CDR2 is SVGIG (reference sequence). CDR3 DNA: TGTGCCTGGGCGGGTTTTTGGCAGCAGTACTTC. Translation gives CAWAGFWQQYF.

As for this clone: This sample also contains other DNA sequences that code for the same CDR3. The J gene is TRBJ2-7, the V gene TRBV9, with 10 nucleotides matching TRBD2. J was trimmed by 3 bases and V by 0 bases; bases with no gene match: 3. The germline gives CDR1 SGDLS, CDR2 YYNGEE. This CDR3 comprises 15 residues. The CDR3 region is CASSVGAGGLYEQYF. DNA of the CDR3: TGTGCCAGCAGCGTAGGAGCGGGGGGGCTCTACGAGCAGTACTTC.

This chain links TRBV2 with TRBJ2-4, with D tentatively TRBD1 (5 bases). The CDR3 is 14 residues long. With 4 bases removed from V and 8 bases from J, the gap between germline ends came to 15 bases. Looked up from germline, CDR1 is SNHLY and CDR2 is FYNNEI. CDR3 sequence reads: CASSVGQIWDIQYF. The CDR3 coding sequence is TGTGCCAGCAGTGTAGGACAAATTTGGGACATTCAGTACTTC.

V and J are TRBV7-9 and TRBJ2-1, with a tentative D call TRBD2 (6 bases). The CDR3 is made up of 16 amino acids. CDR1 and CDR2 from the germline V gene are SEHNR and FQNEAQ (reference sequence). Trimming stripped 5 bases from V and 0 bases from J, with 14 bases between. This CDR3 reads CASSNAGRSSYNEQFF. The CDR3 nucleotides are TGTGCCAGCAGCAATGCTGGGAGGAGCTCCTACAATGAGCAGTTCTTC.

V gene TRBV5-4 combines with J gene TRBJ2-1; D is undetermined. With 0 bases removed from V and 7 bases from J, the gap between germline ends came to 11 bases. Germline assignment: CDR1 SGHNT and CDR2 YYREEE (reference sequence). This CDR3 spans 14 amino acids. The CDR3 sequence: CASSLGSPENEQFF. The CDR3 nucleotides are TGTGCCAGCAGCTTGGGTTCTCCCGAAAATGAGCAGTTCTTC.

The genes are TRBV7-8 and TRBJ2-7; D uncertain. The ends were cut back, 5 bases at V and 2 bases at J, with 16 bases in the middle. The CDR3 covers 15 residues. CDR1 is SGHVS and CDR2 is FQNEAQ in the germline V gene. CDR3 amino acids: CASSPTRTGTYEQYF. The CDR3 DNA sequence: TGTGCCAGCAGCCCAACGAGGACCGGAACCTACGAGCAGTACTTC.

For this clone: Other DNA variants within this sample encode the same CDR3. This rearrangement joins TRBV6-5 to TRBJ1-4; 9 nucleotides match TRBD1. The CDR3 has 15 amino acids. Trimming at V came to 5 bases and at J to 4 bases, leaving 5 bases not matched to a gene. Germline loops: CDR1 MNHEY, CDR2 SVGAGI. The CDR3 region is CASSSGQGFNEKLFF. The CDR3, as DNA: TGTGCCAGCAGTAGCGGACAGGGGTTTAATGAAAAACTGTTTTTT.

The rearrangement uses TRBV2 and TRBJ1-3; D perhaps matches TRBD1 (5 bases). V dropped 5 bases and J dropped 4 bases, with 15 bases sitting between them. The V gene's germline CDR1 is SNHLY and CDR2 FYNNEI. The CDR3 is made up of 15 amino acids. CDR3 residues: CASSFVGGLGNTIYF. CDR3 bases: TGTGCCAGCAGTTTTGTGGGGGGTTTAGGAAACACCATATATTTT.

On this clone: Other DNA sequences in this sample translate to the same CDR3. This sequence joins TRBV29-1 and TRBJ1-1; D is uncertain. Trimming stripped 4 bases from V and 2 bases from J, with 8 bases between. The CDR3 has 12 amino acids. Germline V gene lookup returns CDR1 SQVTM and CDR2 ANQGSEA. In DNA, the CDR3 is TGCAGCGTTGGCCGAGTAAACACTGAAGCTTTCTTT. It specifies CSVGRVNTEAFF.

CDR3 coding DNA: TGCGCCAGCAGCCAAGATCGCAAGGGCCAAGAGACCCAGTACTTC. Its protein product is CASSQDRKGQETQYF. The rearrangement joins TRBV4-1 to TRBJ2-5; unclear D gene. The CDR3 has 15 residues. In germline, CDR1 is MGHRA, CDR2 YSYEKL. V shed 0 bases and J shed 1 base, with 9 bases lying between them.

The chain joins TRBV19 to TRBJ1-1, with no clear D. Germline V gene sequence: CDR1 LNHDA, CDR2 SQIVND (reference sequence). The V end lost 4 bases, the J end lost 8 bases, and 17 bases lay between the germline ends. The CDR3 is 14 amino acids. The CDR3 loop reads CASSKASSGQEAFF. The CDR3 region has the DNA TGTGCCAGTAGTAAGGCCTCATCCGGCCAGGAAGCTTTCTTT.

Details on this clone: The same CDR3 arises from other DNA sequences in this sample as well. J is TRBJ2-3 and V is TRBV5-4, with D maybe TRBD1 (5 bases). V lost 2 bases to trimming and J lost 0 bases, with 10 bases between them. Per the germline V gene, CDR1 is SGHNT and CDR2 is YYREEE (reference sequence). The CDR3 totals 15 residues. Written as DNA, the CDR3 is TGTGCCAGCAGCTTAAGGACACCTAGCACAGATACGCAGTATTTT. Amino acids: CASSLRTPSTDTQYF.

V and J are TRBV5-1 and TRBJ1-1; TRBD1 agrees at 10 bases. The V gene's germline CDR1 is SGHRS and CDR2 YFSETQ. The V gene end was trimmed by 4 bases and the J gene end by 4 bases; junction bases not matched to a gene: 7. CDR3 length equals 15 residues. Written as DNA, the CDR3 is TGCGCCAGCAGCCGAGGACAGGGGGTGGTCACTGAAGCTTTCTTT. It encodes CASSRGQGVVTEAFF.

This clone was observed a single time. This sample includes further DNA sequences coding for the same CDR3. V is TRBV5-1 and J is TRBJ2-5; 7 bases align to TRBD2. V was clipped by 4 bases and J by 2 bases; unmatched bases: 2. The CDR3 spans 13 residues. Germline V gene sequence: CDR1 SGHRS, CDR2 YFSETQ. The CDR3 region has the DNA TGCGCCAGCAGCAGGGACTATCAAGAGACCCAGTACTTC. It codes for CASSRDYQETQYF.

The J gene is TRBJ2-7, the V gene TRBV10-3; 10 bases map to TRBD1. Germline V gene sequence: CDR1 ENHRY, CDR2 SYGVKD. This CDR3 is 14 amino acids long. The V gene end was trimmed by 4 bases and the J gene end by 3 bases; junction bases not matched to a gene: 3. As DNA, the CDR3 is TGTGCCATCAGTGGGGACAGGGGTTACTACGAGCAGTACTTC. Protein sequence: CAISGDRGYYEQYF.

This chain links TRBV4-1 with TRBJ1-1; TRBD1 might be the D (5 bases). Trimming removed 5 bases from V and 4 bases from J, with 14 bases in between. The germline V gene encodes CDR1 MGHRA and CDR2 YSYEKL. CDR3 length: 14 amino acids. CDR3 protein: CASSETVWVTEAFF. CDR3 DNA sequence: TGCGCCAGCAGCGAGACAGTCTGGGTCACTGAAGCTTTCTTT.

This chain uses TRBV7-8 with TRBJ2-1; 12 nucleotides match TRBD2. V shed 4 bases and J 16 bases; nucleotides not matched to a gene: 5. This CDR3 region has 12 residues. Germline V gives CDR1 SGHVS, CDR2 FQNEAQ. This CDR3 reads CASSSSGRAEFF. The CDR3 nucleotides are TGTGCCAGCAGCTCTAGCGGGAGGGCGGAATTCTTC.